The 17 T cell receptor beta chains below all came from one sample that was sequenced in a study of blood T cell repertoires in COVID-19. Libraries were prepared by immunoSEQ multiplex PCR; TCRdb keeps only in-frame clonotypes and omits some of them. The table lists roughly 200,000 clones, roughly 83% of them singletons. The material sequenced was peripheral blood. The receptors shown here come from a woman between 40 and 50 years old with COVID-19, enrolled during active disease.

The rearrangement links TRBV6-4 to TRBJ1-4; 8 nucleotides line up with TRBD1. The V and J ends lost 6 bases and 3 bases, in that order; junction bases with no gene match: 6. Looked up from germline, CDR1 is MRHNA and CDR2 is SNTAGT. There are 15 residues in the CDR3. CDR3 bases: TGTGCCAGCAGGCTCCGGGGACAGGCTAATGAAAAACTGTTTTTT. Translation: CASRLRGQANEKLFF.

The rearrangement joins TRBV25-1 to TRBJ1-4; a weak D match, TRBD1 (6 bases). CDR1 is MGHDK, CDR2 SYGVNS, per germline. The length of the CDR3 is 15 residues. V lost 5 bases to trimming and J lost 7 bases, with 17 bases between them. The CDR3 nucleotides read TGTGCCAGCAGTCGAATTGGGACAAGGGGTGAAAAACTGTTTTTT. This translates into CASSRIGTRGEKLFF.

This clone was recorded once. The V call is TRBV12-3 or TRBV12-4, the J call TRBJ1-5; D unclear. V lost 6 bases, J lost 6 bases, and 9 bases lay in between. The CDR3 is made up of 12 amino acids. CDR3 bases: TGTGCCAGCAGACTAGGGATTCAGCCCCAGCATTTT. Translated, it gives CASRLGIQPQHF.

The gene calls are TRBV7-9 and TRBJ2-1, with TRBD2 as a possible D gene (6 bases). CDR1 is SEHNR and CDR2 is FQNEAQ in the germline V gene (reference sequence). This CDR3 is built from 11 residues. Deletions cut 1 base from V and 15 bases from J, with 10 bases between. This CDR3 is CASSLGGVWFF. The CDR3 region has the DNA TGTGCCAGCAGCTTAGGCGGGGTGTGGTTCTTC.

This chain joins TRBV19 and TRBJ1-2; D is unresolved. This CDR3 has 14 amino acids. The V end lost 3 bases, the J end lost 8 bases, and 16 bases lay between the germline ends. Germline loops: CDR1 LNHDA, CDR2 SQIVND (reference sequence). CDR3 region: CASSIAGARGGYTF. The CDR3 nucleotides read TGTGCCAGTAGTATTGCGGGAGCTCGGGGAGGCTACACCTTC.

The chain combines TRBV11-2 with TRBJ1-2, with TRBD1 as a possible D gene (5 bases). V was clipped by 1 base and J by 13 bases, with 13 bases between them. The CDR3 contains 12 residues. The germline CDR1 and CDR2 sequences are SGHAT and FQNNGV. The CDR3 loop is CASSLGGGPSTF. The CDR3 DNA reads TGTGCCAGCAGCTTAGGGGGGGGACCCTCCACCTTC.

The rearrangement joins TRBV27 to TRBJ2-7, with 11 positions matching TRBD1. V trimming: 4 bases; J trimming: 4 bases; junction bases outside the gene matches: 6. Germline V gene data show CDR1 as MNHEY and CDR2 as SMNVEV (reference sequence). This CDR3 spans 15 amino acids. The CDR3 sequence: CASSSRTGGRYEQYF. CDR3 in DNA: TGTGCCAGCAGTTCCAGGACAGGGGGCAGATACGAGCAGTACTTC.

The CDR3 region is CASSGGGAGTQYF. CDR3 DNA sequence: TGTGCCAGCAGCGGCGGGGGGGCAGGGACCCAGTACTTC. The chain recombines TRBV5-4 with TRBJ2-5, with TRBD2 identical over 9 bases. The CDR3 extends over 13 amino acids. The germline CDR1 and CDR2 sequences are SGHNT and YYREEE (reference sequence). V gave up 4 bases and J gave up 7 bases; unmatched junction bases: 5.

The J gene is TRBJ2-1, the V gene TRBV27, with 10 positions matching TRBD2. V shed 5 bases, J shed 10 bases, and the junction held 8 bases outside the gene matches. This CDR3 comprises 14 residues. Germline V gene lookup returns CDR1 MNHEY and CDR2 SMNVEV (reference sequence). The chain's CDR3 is CASSQSGRAVEQFF. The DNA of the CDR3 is TGTGCCAGCAGTCAGAGCGGGAGGGCCGTCGAGCAGTTCTTC.

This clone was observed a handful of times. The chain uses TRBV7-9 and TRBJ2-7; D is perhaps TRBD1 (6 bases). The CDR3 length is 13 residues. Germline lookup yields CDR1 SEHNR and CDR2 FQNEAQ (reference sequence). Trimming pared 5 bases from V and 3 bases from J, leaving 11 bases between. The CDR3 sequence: CASSPHRDYEQYF. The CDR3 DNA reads TGTGCCAGCAGCCCGCACAGGGACTACGAGCAGTACTTC.

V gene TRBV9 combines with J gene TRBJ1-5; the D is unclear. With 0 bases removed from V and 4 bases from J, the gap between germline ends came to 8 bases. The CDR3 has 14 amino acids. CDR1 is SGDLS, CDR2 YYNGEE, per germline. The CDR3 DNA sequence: TGTGCCAGCAGCGTAGTCGGCGGGAATCAGCCCCAGCATTTT. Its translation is CASSVVGGNQPQHF.

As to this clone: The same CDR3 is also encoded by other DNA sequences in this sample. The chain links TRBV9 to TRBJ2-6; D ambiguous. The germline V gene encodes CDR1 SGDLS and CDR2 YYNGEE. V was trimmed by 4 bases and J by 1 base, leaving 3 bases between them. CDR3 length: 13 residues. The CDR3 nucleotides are TGTGCCAGCAGCTCATCTGGGGCCAACGTCCTGACTTTC. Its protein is CASSSSGANVLTF.

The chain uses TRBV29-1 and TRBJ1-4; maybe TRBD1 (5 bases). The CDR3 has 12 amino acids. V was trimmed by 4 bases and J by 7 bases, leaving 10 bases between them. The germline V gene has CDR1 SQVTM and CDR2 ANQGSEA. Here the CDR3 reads CSVGRGPEKLFF. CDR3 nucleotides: TGCAGCGTTGGGAGGGGCCCTGAAAAACTGTTTTTT.

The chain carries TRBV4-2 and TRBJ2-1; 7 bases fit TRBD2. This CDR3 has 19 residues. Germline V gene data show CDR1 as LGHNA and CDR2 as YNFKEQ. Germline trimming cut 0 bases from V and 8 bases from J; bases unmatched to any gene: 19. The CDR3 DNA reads TGTGCCAGCAGCCAAGAGCGAGGCTTGGGGGGGGGATCACAGGATGAGCAGTTCTTC. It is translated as CASSQERGLGGGSQDEQFF.

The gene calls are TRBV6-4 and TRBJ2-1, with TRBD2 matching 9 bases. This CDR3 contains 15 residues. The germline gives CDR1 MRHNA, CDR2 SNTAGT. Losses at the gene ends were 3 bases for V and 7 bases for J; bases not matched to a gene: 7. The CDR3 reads CASSEIAGEGNEQFF. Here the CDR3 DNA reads TGTGCCAGCAGTGAAATAGCGGGAGAAGGAAATGAGCAGTTCTTC.

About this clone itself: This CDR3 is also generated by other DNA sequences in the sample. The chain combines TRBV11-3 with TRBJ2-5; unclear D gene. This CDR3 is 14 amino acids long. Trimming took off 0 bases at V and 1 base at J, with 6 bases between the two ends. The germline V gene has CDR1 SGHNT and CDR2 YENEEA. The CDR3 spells CASSLDRSQETQYF. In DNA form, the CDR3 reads TGTGCCAGCAGCTTAGACAGAAGCCAAGAGACCCAGTACTTC.

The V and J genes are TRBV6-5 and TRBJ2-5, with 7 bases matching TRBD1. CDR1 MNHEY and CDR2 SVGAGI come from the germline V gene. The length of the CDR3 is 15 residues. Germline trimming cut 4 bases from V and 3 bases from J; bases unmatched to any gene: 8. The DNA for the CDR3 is TGTGCCAGCAGTTCGGACAGGAGCACGAAAGAGACCCAGTACTTC. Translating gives CASSSDRSTKETQYF.